This entry features one T cell receptor beta chain sequence. Clones were read by immunoSEQ multiplex PCR, and TCRdb kept only the in-frame ones, dropping some. Seen here are about 83,000 clones, around 96% observed once, and the top ten hold more than 1%. This record comes from a study of T cell changes during pregnancy in multiple sclerosis. The CDR3 has 17 amino acids. Germline assignment: CDR1 LNHDA and CDR2 SQIVND (reference sequence). Germline trimming cut 6 bases from V and 7 bases from J; bases unmatched to any gene: 15. This chain links TRBV19 with TRBJ1-5, with TRBD1 matching over 10 bases. This sequence was found in a female donor with multiple sclerosis, enrolled in a pregnancy study. The source was peripheral blood, collected in the second trimester of pregnancy. This chain's CDR3 is CASRADRGIRAPQPQHF. The CDR3 DNA sequence: TGTGCCAGTAGAGCGGACAGGGGGATAAGGGCACCCCAGCCCCAGCATTTT.